The TCR beta chain under discussion was sequenced for a study of T cells in Graves' hyperthyroidism and ophthalmopathy. Overall study context: Peripheral blood specimens were obtained at initial diagnosis, prior to any treatment.

Per germline, CDR1 GTSNPN and CDR2 SVGIG (reference sequence). Trimming took 1 base from V and 2 from J, leaving 4 bases between them. The CDR3 is made up of 12 amino acids. This clonotype was found many times. Enrolled ophthalmopathy patients presented with a Clinical Activity Score of at least 3, a NOSPECS grade of at least 4, and disease duration under 3 months. It was RNA transcripts that yielded the amplified TCR beta CDR3 regions. First-round RT-PCR of the TCR CDR3 relied on the HTBI primer set. One entry per CDR3 protein, called by TCRdb with MiXCR from the multiplex PCR reads. The sample lists roughly 600,000 distinct CDR3 sequences, about 14% occurring once.

This receptor was obtained from a woman aged 50 to 60 with Graves' ophthalmopathy. This chain joins TRBV30 and TRBJ2-3; D is undetermined. Input material: blood. Here the CDR3 DNA reads TGTGCCTGGAGTGCTTCCACAGATACGCAGTATTTT. Residues: CAWSASTDTQYF. Full variable domain (outside the CDR3, taken from reference TRBV30 and TRBJ2-3): SQTIHQWPATLVQPVGSPLSLECTVEGTSNPNLYWYRQAAGRGLQLLFYSVGIGQISSEVPQNLSASRPQDRQFILSSKKLLLSDSGFYLCAWSASTDTQYFGPGTRLTVL.